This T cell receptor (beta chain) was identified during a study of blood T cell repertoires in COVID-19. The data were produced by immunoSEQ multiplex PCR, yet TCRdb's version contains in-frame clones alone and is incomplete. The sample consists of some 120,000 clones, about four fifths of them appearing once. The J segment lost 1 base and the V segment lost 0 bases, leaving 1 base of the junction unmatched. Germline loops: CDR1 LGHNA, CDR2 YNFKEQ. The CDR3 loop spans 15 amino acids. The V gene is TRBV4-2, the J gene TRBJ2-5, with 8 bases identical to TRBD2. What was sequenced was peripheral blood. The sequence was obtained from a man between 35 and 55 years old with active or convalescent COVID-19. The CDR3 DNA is TGTGCCAGCAGCCAAGATCGGGAGGGCCAAGAGACCCAGTACTTC. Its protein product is CASSQDREGQETQYF.